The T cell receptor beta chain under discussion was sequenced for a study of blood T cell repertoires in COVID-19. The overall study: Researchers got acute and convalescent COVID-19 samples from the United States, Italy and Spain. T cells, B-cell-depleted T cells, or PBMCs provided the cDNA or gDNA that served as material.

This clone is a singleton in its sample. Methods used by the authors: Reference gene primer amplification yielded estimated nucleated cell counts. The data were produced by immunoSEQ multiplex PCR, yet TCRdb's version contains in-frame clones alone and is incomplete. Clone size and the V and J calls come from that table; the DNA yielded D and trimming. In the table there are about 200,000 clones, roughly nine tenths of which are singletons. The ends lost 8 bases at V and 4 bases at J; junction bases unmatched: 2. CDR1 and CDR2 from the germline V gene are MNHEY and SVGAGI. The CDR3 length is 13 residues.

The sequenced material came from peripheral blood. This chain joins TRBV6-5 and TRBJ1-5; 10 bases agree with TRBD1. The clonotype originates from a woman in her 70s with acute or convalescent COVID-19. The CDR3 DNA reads TGTGCCAGCGGGACAGGGGATAATCAGCCCCAGCATTTT. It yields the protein CASGTGDNQPQHF.